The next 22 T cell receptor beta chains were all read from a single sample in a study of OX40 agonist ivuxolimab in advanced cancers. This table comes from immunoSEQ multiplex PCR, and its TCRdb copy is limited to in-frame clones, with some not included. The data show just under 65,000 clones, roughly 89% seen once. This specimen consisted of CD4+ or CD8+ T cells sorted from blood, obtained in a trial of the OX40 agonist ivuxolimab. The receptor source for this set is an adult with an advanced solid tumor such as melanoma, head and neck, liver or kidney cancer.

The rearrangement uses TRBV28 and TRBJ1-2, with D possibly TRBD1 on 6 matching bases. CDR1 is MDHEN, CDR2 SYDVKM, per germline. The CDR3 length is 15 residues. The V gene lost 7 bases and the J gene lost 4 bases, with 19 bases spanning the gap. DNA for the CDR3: TGTGCCAGCAACCTCGACACGGGGGGCAGCTATGGCTACACCTTC. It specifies CASNLDTGGSYGYTF.

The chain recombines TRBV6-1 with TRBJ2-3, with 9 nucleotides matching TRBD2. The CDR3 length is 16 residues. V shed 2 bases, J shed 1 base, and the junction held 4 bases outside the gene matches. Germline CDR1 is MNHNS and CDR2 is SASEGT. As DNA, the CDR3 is TGTGCCAGCAGTGAATGGGCTAGCGGGGGCACAGATACGCAGTATTTT. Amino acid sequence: CASSEWASGGTDTQYF.

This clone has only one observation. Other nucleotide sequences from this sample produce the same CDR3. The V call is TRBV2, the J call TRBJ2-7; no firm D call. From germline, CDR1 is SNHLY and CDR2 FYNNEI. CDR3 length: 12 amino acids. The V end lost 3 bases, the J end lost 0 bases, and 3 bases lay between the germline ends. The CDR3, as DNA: TGTGCCAGCAGTGAGGTCTCCTACGAGCAGTACTTC. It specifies CASSEVSYEQYF. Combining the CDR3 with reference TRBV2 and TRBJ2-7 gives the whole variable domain EPEVTQTPSHQVTQMGQEVILRCVPISNHLYFYWYRQILGQKVEFLVSFYNNEISEKSEIFDDQFSVERPDGSNFTLKIRSTKLEDSAMYFCASSEVSYEQYFGPGTRLTVT.

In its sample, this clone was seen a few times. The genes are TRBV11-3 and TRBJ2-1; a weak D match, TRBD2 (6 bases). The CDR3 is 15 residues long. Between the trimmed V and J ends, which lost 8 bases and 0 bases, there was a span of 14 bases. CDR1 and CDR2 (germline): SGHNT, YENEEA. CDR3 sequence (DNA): TGTGCCAGCGTCCGGGGGAGAGGCTCCTACAATGAGCAGTTCTTC. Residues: CASVRGRGSYNEQFF.

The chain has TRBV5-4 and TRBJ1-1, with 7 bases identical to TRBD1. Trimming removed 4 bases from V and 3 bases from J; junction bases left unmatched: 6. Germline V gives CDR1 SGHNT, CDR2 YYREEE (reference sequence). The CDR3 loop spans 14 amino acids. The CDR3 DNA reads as TGTGCCAGCAGCCCTTCAGGGGGTTACACTGAAGCTTTCTTT. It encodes CASSPSGGYTEAFF.

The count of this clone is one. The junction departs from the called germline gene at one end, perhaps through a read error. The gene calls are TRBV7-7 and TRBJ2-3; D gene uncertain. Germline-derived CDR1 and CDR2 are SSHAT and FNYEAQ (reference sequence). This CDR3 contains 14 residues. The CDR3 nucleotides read TGTGCTAGCAGCTTAGCAGGAGGCACAGATACGCAGTATTTT. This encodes CASSLAGGTDTQYF.

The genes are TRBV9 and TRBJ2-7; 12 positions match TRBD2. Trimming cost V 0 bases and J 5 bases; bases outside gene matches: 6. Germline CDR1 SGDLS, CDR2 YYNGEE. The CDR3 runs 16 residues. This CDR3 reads CASSVAWTSGTNEQYF. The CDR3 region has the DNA TGTGCCAGCAGCGTAGCATGGACTAGCGGGACCAACGAGCAGTACTTC.

Here the CDR3 DNA reads TGTGCCAGCAGCTTGGGCAATAGCGGGATGACAGATACGCAGTATTTT. Amino acid sequence: CASSLGNSGMTDTQYF. The chain joins TRBV11-2 to TRBJ2-3; the match to TRBD2 covers 8 bases. This CDR3 contains 16 residues. V was clipped by 3 bases and J by 3 bases; unmatched bases: 8. From germline, CDR1 is SGHAT and CDR2 FQNNGV.

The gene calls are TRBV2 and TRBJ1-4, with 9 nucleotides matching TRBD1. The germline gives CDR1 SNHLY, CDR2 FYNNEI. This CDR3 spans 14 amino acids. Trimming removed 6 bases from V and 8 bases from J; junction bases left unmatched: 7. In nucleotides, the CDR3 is TGTGCCAGCAGGAAGGGACAGGGTTTGGAAAAACTGTTTTTT. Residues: CASRKGQGLEKLFF.

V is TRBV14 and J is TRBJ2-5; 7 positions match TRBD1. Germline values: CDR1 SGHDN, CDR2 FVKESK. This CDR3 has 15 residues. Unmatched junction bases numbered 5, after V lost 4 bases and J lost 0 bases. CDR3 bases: TGTGCCAGCAGCCCGGGGACAGCCCACCAAGAGACCCAGTACTTC. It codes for CASSPGTAHQETQYF.

Here the CDR3 reads CASSRGGADYGYTF. CDR3 sequence (DNA): TGCGCCAGCAGCAGGGGGGGCGCGGACTATGGCTACACCTTC. This chain links TRBV4-1 with TRBJ1-2; possible D gene TRBD1, 6 bases. V lost 5 bases and J lost 3, with 13 bases in between. This CDR3 is built from 14 residues. CDR1 is MGHRA, CDR2 YSYEKL, per germline.

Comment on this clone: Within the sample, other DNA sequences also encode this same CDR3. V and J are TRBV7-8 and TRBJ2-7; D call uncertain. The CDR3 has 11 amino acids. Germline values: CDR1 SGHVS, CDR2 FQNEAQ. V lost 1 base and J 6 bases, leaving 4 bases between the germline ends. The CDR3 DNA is TGTGCCAGCAGCTTAGTCTCCGAGCAGTACTTC. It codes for CASSLVSEQYF.

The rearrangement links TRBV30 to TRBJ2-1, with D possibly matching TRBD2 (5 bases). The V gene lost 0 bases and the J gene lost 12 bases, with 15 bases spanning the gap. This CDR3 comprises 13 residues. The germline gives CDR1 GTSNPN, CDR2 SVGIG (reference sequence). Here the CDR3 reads CAWSVFSGFGQFF. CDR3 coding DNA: TGTGCCTGGAGTGTATTCTCGGGATTTGGGCAGTTCTTC.

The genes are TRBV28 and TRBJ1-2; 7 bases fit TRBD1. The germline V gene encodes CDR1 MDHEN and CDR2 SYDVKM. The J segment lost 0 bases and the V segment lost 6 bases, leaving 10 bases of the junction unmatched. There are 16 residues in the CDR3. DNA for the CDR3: TGTGCCAGCAGCTTGAGTACACAGGGGCCTAACTATGGCTACACCTTC. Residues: CASSLSTQGPNYGYTF.

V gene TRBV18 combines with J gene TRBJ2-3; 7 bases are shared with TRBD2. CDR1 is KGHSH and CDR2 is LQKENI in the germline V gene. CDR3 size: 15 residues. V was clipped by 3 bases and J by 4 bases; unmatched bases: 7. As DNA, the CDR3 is TGTGCCAGCTCACCTCGCGGGGCGGGAGCAGATACGCAGTATTTT. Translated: CASSPRGAGADTQYF.

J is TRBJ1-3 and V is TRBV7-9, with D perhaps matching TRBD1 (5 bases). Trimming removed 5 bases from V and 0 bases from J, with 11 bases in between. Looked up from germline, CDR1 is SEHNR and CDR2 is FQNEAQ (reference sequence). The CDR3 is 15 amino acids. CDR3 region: CASSPGTFSGNTIYF. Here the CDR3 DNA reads TGTGCCAGCAGCCCCGGGACCTTCTCTGGAAACACCATATATTTT.

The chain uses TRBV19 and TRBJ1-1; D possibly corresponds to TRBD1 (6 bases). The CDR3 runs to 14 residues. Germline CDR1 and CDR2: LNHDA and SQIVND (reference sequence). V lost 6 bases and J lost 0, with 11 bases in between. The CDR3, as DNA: TGTGCCAGTAGCCGAACAGGGATGAACACTGAAGCTTTCTTT. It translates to CASSRTGMNTEAFF.

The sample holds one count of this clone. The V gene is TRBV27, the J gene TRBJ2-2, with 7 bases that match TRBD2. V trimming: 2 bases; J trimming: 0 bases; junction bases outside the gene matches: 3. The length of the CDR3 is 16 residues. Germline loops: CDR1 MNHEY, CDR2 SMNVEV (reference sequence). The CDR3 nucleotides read TGTGCCAGCAGTTTAAGCGGGACGGCGAACACCGGGGAGCTGTTTTTT. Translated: CASSLSGTANTGELFF.

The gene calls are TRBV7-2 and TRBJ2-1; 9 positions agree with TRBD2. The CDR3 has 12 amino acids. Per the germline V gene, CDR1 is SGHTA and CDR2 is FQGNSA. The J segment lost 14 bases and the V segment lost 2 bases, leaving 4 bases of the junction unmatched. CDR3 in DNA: TGTGCCAGCAGCTTACGGGCGGGAGGGGAGTTCTTC. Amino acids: CASSLRAGGEFF.

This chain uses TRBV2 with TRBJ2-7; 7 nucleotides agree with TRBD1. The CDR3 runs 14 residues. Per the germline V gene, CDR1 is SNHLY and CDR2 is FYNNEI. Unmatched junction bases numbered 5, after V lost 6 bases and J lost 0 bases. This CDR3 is CASRGDRNSYEQYF. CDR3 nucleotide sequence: TGTGCCAGCAGGGGGGACAGAAACTCCTACGAGCAGTACTTC.

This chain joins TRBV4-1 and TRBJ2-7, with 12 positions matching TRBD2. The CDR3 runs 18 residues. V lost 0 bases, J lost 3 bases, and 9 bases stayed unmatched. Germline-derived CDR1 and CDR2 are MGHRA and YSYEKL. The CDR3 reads CASSQDILRLAGVYEQYF. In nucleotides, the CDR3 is TGCGCCAGCAGCCAAGATATTTTACGACTAGCGGGAGTCTACGAGCAGTACTTC.

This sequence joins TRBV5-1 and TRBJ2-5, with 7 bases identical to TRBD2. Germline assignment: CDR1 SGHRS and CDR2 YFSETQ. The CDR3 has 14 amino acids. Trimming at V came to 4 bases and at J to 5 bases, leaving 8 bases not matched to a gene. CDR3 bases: TGCGCCAGCAGCAAGGCGGGAGCTCGGGAGACCCAGTACTTC. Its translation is CASSKAGARETQYF. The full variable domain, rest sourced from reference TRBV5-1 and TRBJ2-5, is KAGVTQTPRYLIKTRGQQVTLSCSPISGHRSVSWYQQTPGQGLQFLFEYFSETQRNKGNFPGRFSGRQFSNSRSEMNVSTLELGDSALYLCASSKAGARETQYFGPGTRLLVL.